This T cell receptor (beta chain) stems from a study of blood T cell repertoires in COVID-19 (TCRdb year 2020). Broadly, across the study: Collaborator samples came from the United States, Italy and Spain and covered acute and convalescent phases of COVID-19. The samples were drawn from two sources: the first 160 participants of the ongoing ImmuneRACE study, and 1,000 to 1,500 subjects contributed by 6 global collaborators. The prospective study material was composed of cDNA or gDNA derived from T cells, B-cell-depleted T cells, or PBMCs. Where available, HLA class I and class II types were obtained from metadata supplied by the sample provider rather than from assay-based typing. A freely available public database, intended as a resource for researchers studying the immune response to SARS-CoV-2, is where the repertoires were released. Deeply sampled blood TCRbeta repertoires from subjects exposed to, actively infected with, or recovered from COVID-19 were included in the dataset. A de-identified subject ID, COVID-19 status, age in years and sex were almost always included in the sample metadata. What the study reported, not specific to this receptor: How much clinical and demographic metadata was included differed by source and by participant, and the metadata was provided uncurated.

Each collaborating institution followed its own protocols to collect whole blood in K2EDTA tubes. For TCRbeta analysis, collaborators shipped samples in one of three forms: frozen whole blood, isolated PBMCs, or DNA extracted from either of those sample types. The immunoSEQ Assay, a bias-controlled multiplex PCR, was used to amplify TCRbeta CDR3 regions from genomic DNA. In the source study's methods: The number of nucleated cells in each sample was estimated from the amplification of reference gene primers within the assay. To quantify the absolute abundance of each unique TCRbeta CDR3 rearrangement, sequence reads were collapsed and filtered. Productive Simpson clonality was computed per sample as the square root of Simpson's diversity index over productive rearrangements. In TCRdb, the immuneACCESS table is reduced to in-frame sequences with V and J assigned. These tables do not hold every clone; where another copy was compared, an unresolved V gene accounts for under half, and the others remain unexplained. That table is the source of V, J and clone size, and D and trimming were worked out from the DNA. The sample table lists 200,000 or so clones, 84% of them with a count of one. Jointly, the top ten make up roughly 5.3% of the sample.

Turning to this clone: This clone's antigen is unknown. No clone much larger than this one lies a single base away; base qualities are absent.

Spanning cysteine to phenylalanine, the CDR3 consists of 18 amino acids. CDR3 DNA is the only sequence kept; it has 54 bases, read in frame from the first base. V sheds 3 bases and J sheds 0 bases, leaving 15 bases between their ends. According to the germline V gene, CDR1 reads SGHTA and CDR2 reads FQGTGA. Recombination connected TRBV7-3 to TRBJ2-6; the best D guess is TRBD1, with 6 bases matching. Sequenced sample: peripheral blood. The receptor was derived from a woman between 65 and 79 years old with active or convalescent COVID-19. The DNA is TGTGCCAGCAGCTTGGAGGACAGAGACCCCTCTGGGGCCAACGTCCTGACTTTC. It is translated as CASSLEDRDPSGANVLTF.